This is a list of T cell receptor beta chains from one sample in a study of T cell repertoires in aging, cancer and after chemotherapy. TCRdb recomputed calls from the multiplex PCR reads with MiXCR, one row per CDR3 protein. The sample contains some 2,100 distinct CDR3 sequences, 20% to 30% of which appear only once. What was sequenced was blood. These receptors were collected from a human donor with a solid tumor. The CDR3 runs from the conserved cysteine through the conserved F or W. D genes are given only for firm matches. Some rows mark clone size as missing; the rest say once, few, many or name a class of expanded clone.

. TRBJ1-3 . TRBV6-2/TRBV6-3 TGTGCCAGCAGTTTGGAATACTCTGGAAACACCATATATTTT CASSLEYSGNTIYF
few TRBJ1-2 TRBD1 TRBV20-1 TGCAGTGCTAGCATGGAGCCAGGGGGAAACTATGGCTACACCTTC CSASMEPGGNYGYTF
large TRBJ2-7 . TRBV29-1 TGCAGCGTTGTGCCAGCGTTATCCCCGTCCTACGAGCAGTACTTC CSVVPALSPSYEQYF
large TRBJ1-5 . TRBV29-1 TGCAGCGTTTCAGAGGGGCCTCAGCCCCAGCATTTT CSVSEGPQPQHF
. TRBJ2-6 . TRBV7-2 TGTGCCAGCAGCCCCACACGAAAAGGCGGGGCCAACGTCCTGACTTTC CASSPTRKGGANVLTF
. TRBJ2-5 . TRBV6-1 TGTGCCAGCAGTGGAAGGATCCGAGGGGACCAAGAGACCCAGTACTTC CASSGRIRGDQETQYF
few TRBJ1-1 . TRBV7-9 TGTGCCAGCAGCTTACAGGGCTTTAGCACTGAAGCTTTCTTT CASSLQGFSTEAFF
few TRBJ1-5 TRBD1 TRBV10-3 TGTGCCATCAGCCTGACAGGGGGGAACAATCAGCCCCAGCATTTT CAISLTGGNNQPQHF
few TRBJ2-1 TRBD1 TRBV28 TGTGCCAGCAGTTCAACCGGGACAGCATACAATGAGCAGTTCTTC CASSSTGTAYNEQFF
. TRBJ2-5 TRBD2 TRBV18 TGTGCCAGCTCACTAAGCGGGAGTGAAGAGACCCAGTACTTC CASSLSGSEETQYF
medium-sized TRBJ1-2 TRBD1 TRBV20-1 TGCAGTGCTAGAACCGGCAACCGGACAGGGCGGGCCCACTATGGCTACACCTTC CSARTGNRTGRAHYGYTF
few TRBJ1-6 TRBD1 TRBV6-5 TGTGCCAGCAGTTACCGCCTCCTCCAGGGGGGAGTAAGGTCACCCCTCCACTTT CASSYRLLQGGVRSPLHF
. TRBJ1-6 TRBD1 TRBV18 TGTGCCAGCTCACCAGGACCGGGACAGGCGAGCTCCTATAATTCACCCCTCCACTTT CASSPGPGQASSYNSPLHF
few TRBJ2-5 . TRBV6-2/TRBV6-3 TGTGCCAGCAGTTACTCGAAAGAGTTTGAGACCCAGTACTTC CASSYSKEFETQYF
. TRBJ1-3 . TRBV27 TGTGCCAGCAGTTCGGCCCGCTCTGGAAACACCATATATTTT CASSSARSGNTIYF
few TRBJ1-5 . TRBV7-2 TGTGCCAGCAGCTCAAGGCCTTTACTTAATAGCAATCAGCCCCAGCATTTT CASSSRPLLNSNQPQHF
few TRBJ1-1 . TRBV5-5 TGTGCCAGCAGCCCAGGGGTGAACACTGAAGCTTTCTTT CASSPGVNTEAFF
. TRBJ1-1 TRBD1 TRBV12-3/TRBV12-4 TGTGCCAGCAGCCTCGAACAGGGGTATCGTGAAGCTTTCTTT CASSLEQGYREAFF
. TRBJ2-3 . TRBV19 TGTGCCAGTAGGGCTTACCTGGATGGCACAGATACGCAGTATTTT CASRAYLDGTDTQYF
few TRBJ1-5 TRBD1 TRBV12-3/TRBV12-4 TGTGCCAGCAGTCCAGGGACAGCTTCTAGCAATCAGCCCCAGCATTTT CASSPGTASSNQPQHF
medium-sized TRBJ1-2 . TRBV30 TGTGCCTGGAGTGGGATCCCTAACTATGGCTACACCTTC CAWSGIPNYGYTF
. TRBJ2-3 TRBD2 TRBV4-2 TGTGCCAGCAGCCATCTGCGGGGGGGATACACAGATACGCAGTATTTT CASSHLRGGYTDTQYF
large TRBJ2-1 TRBD2 TRBV6-1 TGTGCCAGCAGTGGTATGGGACTAGAATACAATGAGCAGTTCTTC CASSGMGLEYNEQFF
few TRBJ2-2 . TRBV6-2/TRBV6-3 TGTGCCAGCAGTTACTCGGGAACAGGGAGGCGGTGGGCCGGGGAGCTGTTTTTT CASSYSGTGRRWAGELFF
few TRBJ2-7 TRBD1 TRBV15 TGTGCCACCAGCAGAGGTGAAGGGACAGTTATTTACGAGCAGTACTTC CATSRGEGTVIYEQYF
. TRBJ1-2 . TRBV4-3 TGCGCCAGCAGCCAAGATTGGAGGGAGGCTAACTATGGCTACACCTTC CASSQDWREANYGYTF
. TRBJ2-3 TRBD2 TRBV6-1 TGTGCCAGCAGTGAGACTACCGGGACTAGCGGCACAGATACGCAGTATTTT CASSETTGTSGTDTQYF
. TRBJ2-1 TRBD1 TRBV27 TGTGCCAGCAGTCTAAGCCTGGGACAGTACAATGAGCAGTTCTTC CASSLSLGQYNEQFF
medium-sized TRBJ1-1 . TRBV6-1 TGTGCCAGCAGTGTCGGTGGGATTTACACTGAAGCTTTCTTT CASSVGGIYTEAFF
once TRBJ2-1 TRBD2 TRBV12-3/TRBV12-4 TGTGCCAGCAGTTCGTCTGGACTAGCGGGGGGGAACTACAATGAGCAGTTCTTC CASSSSGLAGGNYNEQFF
few TRBJ2-3 . TRBV20-1 TGCAGTGCTAGAGAGACTAGGAGCACAGATACGCAGTATTTT CSARETRSTDTQYF
few TRBJ2-3 . TRBV7-3 TGTGCCAGCAGCCGGGTTAGCGGAGATACGCAGTATTTT CASSRVSGDTQYF
few TRBJ1-4 . TRBV14 TGTGCCAGCAGCCAAGTACGATCGGGGAATGAAAAACTGTTTTTT CASSQVRSGNEKLFF
large TRBJ2-7 TRBD1 TRBV6-5 TGTGCCAGCACGTCGACAGGGGGAAGCTCCTACGAGCAGTACTTC CASTSTGGSSYEQYF
. TRBJ2-1 . TRBV10-3 TGTGCCATCAGGTACAGTGAGGTTTACAATGAGCAGTTCTTC CAIRYSEVYNEQFF
. TRBJ2-3 TRBD2 TRBV9 TGTGCCAGCAGCGTAGGCTTTAGCGGGAGGGCCAGAGATACGCAGTATTTT CASSVGFSGRARDTQYF
medium-sized TRBJ2-4 TRBD2 TRBV7-3 TGTGCCAGCAGCCCAAGACCACTAGCGGGGGTAGCCAAAAACATTCAGTACTTC CASSPRPLAGVAKNIQYF
. TRBJ2-1 TRBD1 TRBV11-3 TGTGCCAGCAGCCATATGGGACAGGACAATGAGCAGTTCTTC CASSHMGQDNEQFF
. TRBJ1-1 . TRBV7-2 TGTGCCAGCAGCTTACACAGCCTCAACACTGAAGCTTTCTTT CASSLHSLNTEAFF
few TRBJ2-7 TRBD2 TRBV20-1 TGCAGTGCTAGAAGGCTAGCGGCCTACGAGCAGTACTTC CSARRLAAYEQYF
. TRBJ2-3 TRBD2 TRBV9 TGTGCCAGCAGCGTTTTAGCGGGAGAGCCGCTGCAGTATTTT CASSVLAGEPLQYF
medium-sized TRBJ1-5 . TRBV19 TGTGCCAGTAAATGGAGGGAATACAATCAGCCCCAGCATTTT CASKWREYNQPQHF
. TRBJ1-6 . TRBV20-1 TGCAGTGCTAGAGATCTCGCAGGAAATTCACGCCTCCACTTT CSARDLAGNSRLHF
few TRBJ1-1 . TRBV12-3/TRBV12-4 TGTGCCAGCAGTTTCAGGCGGGGAACGAACACTGAAGCTTTCTTT CASSFRRGTNTEAFF
medium-sized TRBJ2-3 . TRBV7-9 TGTGCCAGCAGGCCCAACACAGATACGCAGTATTTT CASRPNTDTQYF
large TRBJ2-5 . TRBV29-1 TGCAGCTCCCGGGGCGGACAAGAGACCCAGTACTTC CSSRGGQETQYF
. TRBJ1-2 TRBD1 TRBV7-9 TGTGCCAGCAGCTTATCCCCGGGACAGGGGATAAGTAACTACACCTTC CASSLSPGQGISNYTF
few TRBJ2-1 . TRBV24-1 TGTGCCACCAGTGAACCCCACGGGACGGAGGATGAGCAGTTCTTC CATSEPHGTEDEQFF
large TRBJ2-3 TRBD2 TRBV29-1 TGCAGCGCTCCTGTGGGTGGCGGGAGTACCACAGATACGCAGTATTTT CSAPVGGGSTTDTQYF
medium-sized TRBJ1-2 TRBD1 TRBV6-5 TGTGCCAGCAGTTACGGGACAGGCCTAAGGGAGGGCTACACCTTC CASSYGTGLREGYTF
few TRBJ1-6 . TRBV27 TGTGCCAGCAGTTTAGGGGTTGGTAATTCACCCCTCCACTTT CASSLGVGNSPLHF
. TRBJ1-4 . TRBV27 TGTGCCAGCAGTTCTTGGACAGCCGAAAAACTGTTTTTT CASSSWTAEKLFF
few TRBJ2-1 . TRBV7-3 TGTGCCAGCAGTCCAAGCGGTAGCTCCTACAATGAGCAGTTCTTC CASSPSGSSYNEQFF
. TRBJ1-3 . TRBV10-3 TGTGCCATCAGTGCCCTCCTGGGGGGGGGTACTGGAAACACCATATATTTT CAISALLGGGTGNTIYF